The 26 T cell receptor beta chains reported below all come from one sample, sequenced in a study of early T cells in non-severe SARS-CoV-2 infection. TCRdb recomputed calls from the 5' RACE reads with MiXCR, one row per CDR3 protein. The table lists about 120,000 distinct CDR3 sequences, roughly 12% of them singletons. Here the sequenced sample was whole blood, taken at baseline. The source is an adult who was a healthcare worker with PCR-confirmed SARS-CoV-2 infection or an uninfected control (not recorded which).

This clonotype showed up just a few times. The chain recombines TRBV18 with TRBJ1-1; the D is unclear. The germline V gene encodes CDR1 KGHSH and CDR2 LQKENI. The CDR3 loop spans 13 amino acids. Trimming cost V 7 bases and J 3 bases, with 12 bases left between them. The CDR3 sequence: CASLQDSYTEAFF. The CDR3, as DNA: TGTGCCAGCTTACAAGATAGTTACACTGAAGCTTTCTTT.

CDR3 in amino acids: CASSLVTGGGYGYTF. For the CDR3, the DNA is TGTGCCAGCAGCTTGGTAACAGGGGGCGGTTATGGCTACACCTTC. This sequence joins TRBV5-5 and TRBJ1-2, with 9 positions matching TRBD1. V dropped 0 bases and J dropped 5; count of bases not matched to a gene: 5. The CDR3 covers 15 residues. Germline V lookup: CDR1 SGHKS, CDR2 YYEKEE (reference sequence).

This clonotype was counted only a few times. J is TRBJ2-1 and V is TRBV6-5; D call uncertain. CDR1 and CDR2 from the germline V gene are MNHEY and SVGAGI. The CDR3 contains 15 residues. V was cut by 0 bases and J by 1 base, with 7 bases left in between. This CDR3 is CASSYSKFSYNEQFF. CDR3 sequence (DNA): TGTGCCAGCAGTTACTCGAAATTTTCCTACAATGAGCAGTTCTTC.

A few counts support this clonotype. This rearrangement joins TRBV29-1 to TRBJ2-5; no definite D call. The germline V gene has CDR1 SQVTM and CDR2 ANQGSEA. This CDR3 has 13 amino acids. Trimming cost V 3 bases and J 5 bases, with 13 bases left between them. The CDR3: CSVDIQAVETQYF. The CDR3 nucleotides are TGCAGCGTTGATATTCAGGCCGTTGAGACCCAGTACTTC.

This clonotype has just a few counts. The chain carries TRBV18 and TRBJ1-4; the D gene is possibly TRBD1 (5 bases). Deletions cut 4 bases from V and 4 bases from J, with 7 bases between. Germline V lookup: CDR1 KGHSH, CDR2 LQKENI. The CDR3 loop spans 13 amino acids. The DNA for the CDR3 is TGTGCCAGCTCACAGGGGAATAATGAAAAACTGTTTTTT. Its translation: CASSQGNNEKLFF.

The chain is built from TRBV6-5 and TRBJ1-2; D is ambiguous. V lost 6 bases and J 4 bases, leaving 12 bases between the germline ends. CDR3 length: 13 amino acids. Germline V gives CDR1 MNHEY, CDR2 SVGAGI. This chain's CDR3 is CASRFREGYGYTF. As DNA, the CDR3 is TGTGCCAGCAGATTCAGAGAGGGCTATGGCTACACCTTC.

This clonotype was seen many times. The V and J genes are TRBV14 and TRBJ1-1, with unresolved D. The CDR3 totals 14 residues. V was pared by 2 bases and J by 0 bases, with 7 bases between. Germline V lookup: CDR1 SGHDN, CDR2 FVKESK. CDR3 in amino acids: CASSQTQMNTEAFF. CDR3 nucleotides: TGTGCCAGCAGCCAAACCCAGATGAACACTGAAGCTTTCTTT.

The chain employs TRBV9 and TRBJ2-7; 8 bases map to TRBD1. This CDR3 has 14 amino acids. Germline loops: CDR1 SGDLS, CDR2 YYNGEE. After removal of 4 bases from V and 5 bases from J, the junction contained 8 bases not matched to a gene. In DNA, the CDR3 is TGTGCCAGCAGCACCGGACAGGGCCAGGACGAGCAGTACTTC. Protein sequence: CASSTGQGQDEQYF.

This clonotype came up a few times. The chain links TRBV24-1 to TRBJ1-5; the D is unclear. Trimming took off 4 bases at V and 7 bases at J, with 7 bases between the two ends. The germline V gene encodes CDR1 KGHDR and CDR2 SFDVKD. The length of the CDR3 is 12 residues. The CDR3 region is CATSEGRQPQHF. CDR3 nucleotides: TGTGCCACCAGTGAAGGAAGGCAGCCCCAGCATTTT.

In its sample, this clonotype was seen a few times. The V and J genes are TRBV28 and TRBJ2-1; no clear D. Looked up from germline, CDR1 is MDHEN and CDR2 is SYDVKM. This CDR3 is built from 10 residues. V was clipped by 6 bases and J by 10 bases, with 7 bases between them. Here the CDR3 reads CASRQREQFF. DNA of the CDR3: TGTGCCAGCAGACAGAGGGAGCAGTTCTTC.

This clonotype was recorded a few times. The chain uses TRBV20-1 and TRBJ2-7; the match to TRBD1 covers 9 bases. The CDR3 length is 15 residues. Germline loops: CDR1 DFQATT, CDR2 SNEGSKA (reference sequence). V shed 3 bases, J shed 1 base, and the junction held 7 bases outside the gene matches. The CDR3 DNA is TGCAGTGCTAGTAGTGGGACAGGGCCTTCCTACGAGCAGTACTTC. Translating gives CSASSGTGPSYEQYF.

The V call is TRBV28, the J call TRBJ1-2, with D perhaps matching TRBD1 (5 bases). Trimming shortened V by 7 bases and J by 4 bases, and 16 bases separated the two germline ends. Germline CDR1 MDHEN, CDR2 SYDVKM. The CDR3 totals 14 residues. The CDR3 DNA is TGTGCCAGCACCTTGGACGGGGGTCCCTATGGCTACACCTTC. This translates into CASTLDGGPYGYTF.

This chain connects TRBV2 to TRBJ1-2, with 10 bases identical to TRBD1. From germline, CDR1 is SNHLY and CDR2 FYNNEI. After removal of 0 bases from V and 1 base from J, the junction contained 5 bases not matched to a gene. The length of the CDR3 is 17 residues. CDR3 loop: CASSEALRTGGNYGYTF. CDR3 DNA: TGTGCCAGCAGTGAAGCGCTTCGGACAGGGGGTAACTATGGCTACACCTTC.

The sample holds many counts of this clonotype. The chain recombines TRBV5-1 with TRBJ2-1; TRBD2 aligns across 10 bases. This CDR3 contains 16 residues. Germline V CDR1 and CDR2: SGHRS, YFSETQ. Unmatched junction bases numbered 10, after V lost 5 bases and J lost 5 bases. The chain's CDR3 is CASSYEIAGGNNEQFF. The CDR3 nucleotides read TGCGCCAGCAGTTATGAAATAGCGGGGGGAAACAATGAGCAGTTCTTC.

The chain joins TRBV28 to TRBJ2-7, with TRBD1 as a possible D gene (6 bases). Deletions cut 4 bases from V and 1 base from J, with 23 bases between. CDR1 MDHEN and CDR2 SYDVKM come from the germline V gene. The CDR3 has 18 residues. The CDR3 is CASSSRWDTRETSYEQYF. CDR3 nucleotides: TGTGCCAGCAGTTCCCGTTGGGACACCCGAGAAACATCCTACGAGCAGTACTTC.

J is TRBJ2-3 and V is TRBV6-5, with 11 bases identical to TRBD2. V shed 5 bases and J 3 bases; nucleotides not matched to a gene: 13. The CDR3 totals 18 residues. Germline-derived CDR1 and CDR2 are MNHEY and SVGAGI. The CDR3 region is CASSHRASGRSWTDTQYF. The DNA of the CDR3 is TGTGCCAGCAGTCACAGGGCTAGCGGGAGGAGTTGGACAGATACGCAGTATTTT.

CDR3 in amino acids: CASRLGVDTEAFF. In DNA form, the CDR3 reads TGTGCCAGCAGGTTGGGGGTAGACACTGAAGCTTTCTTT. The chain employs TRBV27 and TRBJ1-1; D may be TRBD1 (5 bases). The V end lost 6 bases, the J end lost 3 bases, and 11 bases lay between the germline ends. Germline V gene data show CDR1 as MNHEY and CDR2 as SMNVEV (reference sequence). This CDR3 comprises 13 residues.

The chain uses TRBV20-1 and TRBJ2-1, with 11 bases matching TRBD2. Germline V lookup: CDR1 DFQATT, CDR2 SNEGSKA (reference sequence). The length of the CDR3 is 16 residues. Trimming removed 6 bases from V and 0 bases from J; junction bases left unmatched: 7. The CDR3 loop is CSAESTSGGSYNEQFF. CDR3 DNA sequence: TGCAGTGCAGAGTCCACTAGCGGGGGCTCCTACAATGAGCAGTTCTTC.

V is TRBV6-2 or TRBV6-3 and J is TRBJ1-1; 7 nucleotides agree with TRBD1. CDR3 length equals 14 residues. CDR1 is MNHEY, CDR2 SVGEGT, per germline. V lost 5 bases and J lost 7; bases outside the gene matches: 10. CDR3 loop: CASSMGGTDLEAFF. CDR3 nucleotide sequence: TGTGCCAGCAGTATGGGGGGGACAGACCTTGAAGCTTTCTTT.

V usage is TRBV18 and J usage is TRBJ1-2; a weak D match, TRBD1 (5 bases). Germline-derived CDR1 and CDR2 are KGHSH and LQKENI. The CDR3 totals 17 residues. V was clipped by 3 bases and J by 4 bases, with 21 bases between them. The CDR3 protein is CASSPLEAQGAAYGYTF. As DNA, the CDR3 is TGTGCCAGCTCACCCCTCGAAGCACAAGGGGCAGCCTATGGCTACACCTTC. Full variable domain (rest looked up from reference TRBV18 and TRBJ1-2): NAGVMQNPRHLVRRRGQEARLRCSPMKGHSHVYWYRQLPEEGLKFMVYLQKENIIDESGMPKERFSAEFPKEGPSILRIQQVVRGDSAAYFCASSPLEAQGAAYGYTFGSGTRLTVV.

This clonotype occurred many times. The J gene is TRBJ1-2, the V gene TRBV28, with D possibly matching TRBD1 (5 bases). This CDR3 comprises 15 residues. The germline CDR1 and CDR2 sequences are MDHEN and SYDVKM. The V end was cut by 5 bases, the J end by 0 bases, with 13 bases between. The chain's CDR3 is CASSRGALSNYGYTF. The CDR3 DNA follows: TGTGCCAGCAGTCGCGGGGCATTATCTAACTATGGCTACACCTTC.

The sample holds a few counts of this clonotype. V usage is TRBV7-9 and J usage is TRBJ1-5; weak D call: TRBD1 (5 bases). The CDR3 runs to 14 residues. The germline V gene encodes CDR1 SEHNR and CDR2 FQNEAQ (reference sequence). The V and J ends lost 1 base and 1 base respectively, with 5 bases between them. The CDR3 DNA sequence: TGTGCCAGCAGCTTAGAGGGGAGCAATCAGCCCCAGCATTTT. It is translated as CASSLEGSNQPQHF.

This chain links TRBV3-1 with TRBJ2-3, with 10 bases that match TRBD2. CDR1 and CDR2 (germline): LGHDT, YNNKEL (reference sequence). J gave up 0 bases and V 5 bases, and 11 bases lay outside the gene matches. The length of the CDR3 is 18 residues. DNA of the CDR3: TGTGCCAGCAGCAATGGATTAGCGGGAGGATCTAGCACAGATACGCAGTATTTT. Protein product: CASSNGLAGGSSTDTQYF.

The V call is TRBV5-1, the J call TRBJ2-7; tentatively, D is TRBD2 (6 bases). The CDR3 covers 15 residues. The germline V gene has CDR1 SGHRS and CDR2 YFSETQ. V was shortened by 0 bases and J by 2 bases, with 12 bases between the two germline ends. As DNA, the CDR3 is TGCGCCAGCAGCTTGGCCTGGAGGGGACCCTACGAGCAGTACTTC. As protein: CASSLAWRGPYEQYF.

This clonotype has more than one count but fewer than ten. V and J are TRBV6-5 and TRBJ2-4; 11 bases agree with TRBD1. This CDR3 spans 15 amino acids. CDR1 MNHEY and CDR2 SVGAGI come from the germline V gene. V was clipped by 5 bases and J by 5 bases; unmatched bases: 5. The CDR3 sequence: CASSGGTGGENIQYF. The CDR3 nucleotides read TGTGCCAGCAGTGGAGGGACAGGGGGGGAAAACATTCAGTACTTC.

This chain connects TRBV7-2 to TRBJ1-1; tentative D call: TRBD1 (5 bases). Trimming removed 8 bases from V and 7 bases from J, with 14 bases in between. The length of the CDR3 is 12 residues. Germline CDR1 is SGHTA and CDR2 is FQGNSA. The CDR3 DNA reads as TGTGCCAGCTCGGGGGTAACAGGTGAAGCTTTCTTT. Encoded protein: CASSGVTGEAFF.